A single count supports the clone carrying this T cell receptor (beta chain). Its antigen is still unknown. Produced via immunoSEQ multiplex PCR; TCRdb's table is partial and in-frame only. The sample includes 62,000 or so clones, 90% to 95% of them seen just once. These data are taken from a study of graft-versus-host responses after intestinal transplantation. The sequence was collected from a human donor who was the organ donor for an intestinal transplant. The sample consisted of unstimulated CD8+ T cells sorted from spleen or lymph node cells, taken before transplant.

For the CDR3, the DNA is TGTGCCAGCAGCTTAGGCGGGACTGAGCAGTTCTTC. Encoded protein: CASSLGGTEQFF. V gene TRBV7-9 combines with J gene TRBJ2-1, with D possibly matching TRBD2 (6 bases). Per germline, CDR1 SEHNR and CDR2 FQNEAQ (reference sequence). The CDR3 spans 12 residues. V was pared by 1 base and J by 9 bases, with 7 bases between.